The next 30 T cell receptor beta chains were all read from a single sample in a study of cytomegalovirus exposure and HLA in healthy donors. The primer mix had 60 Vbeta and 13 Jbeta primers. Sequenced by immunoSEQ multiplex PCR; TCRdb stores in-frame clones only, minus some. The sample has under 200,000 clones; around 78% are singletons. The sample taken for sequencing was PBMCs. Receptors were obtained from a woman aged 25 to 45 in good health and CMV-seropositive.

The gene calls are TRBV7-4 and TRBJ2-7; 8 nucleotides match TRBD1. CDR3 size: 19 residues. CDR1 is SGHVT, CDR2 SQSDAQ, per germline. V lost 4 bases, J lost 0 bases, and 17 bases stayed unmatched. CDR3 amino acids: CASSSTAGQGPLSSYEQYF. CDR3 bases: TGTGCCAGCAGCTCTACTGCAGGACAGGGACCGTTGAGCTCCTACGAGCAGTACTTC.

V is TRBV6-4 and J is TRBJ2-7; 16 nucleotides line up with TRBD2. Germline assignment: CDR1 MRHNA and CDR2 SNTAGT. CDR3 length: 18 amino acids. V lost 2 bases to trimming and J lost 3 bases; unmatched junction nucleotides: 7. CDR3 residues: CASSDISGLAGGIYEQYF. CDR3 sequence (DNA): TGTGCCAGCAGTGACATTTCGGGACTAGCGGGAGGGATCTACGAGCAGTACTTC.

This sequence joins TRBV2 and TRBJ1-1; TRBD1 matches at 9 bases. The CDR3 is made up of 15 amino acids. Germline CDR1 and CDR2: SNHLY and FYNNEI. The junction had 7 bases not matched to a gene; V was cut back by 5 bases and J by 3 bases. CDR3: CASSITQGAYTEAFF. Written as DNA, the CDR3 is TGTGCCAGCAGTATTACACAGGGGGCGTACACTGAAGCTTTCTTT.

The chain combines TRBV28 with TRBJ1-3; D not certain. The CDR3 totals 15 residues. CDR1 is MDHEN and CDR2 is SYDVKM in the germline V gene. Trimming cost V 3 bases and J 0 bases, with 9 bases left between them. The CDR3 coding sequence is TGTGCCAGCAGTTTTAGAGGGAGCTCTGGAAACACCATATATTTT. Amino acid sequence: CASSFRGSSGNTIYF.

The V and J genes are TRBV11-2 and TRBJ2-3; TRBD1 aligns across 8 bases. Looked up from germline, CDR1 is SGHAT and CDR2 is FQNNGV. This CDR3 has 14 amino acids. With 3 bases clipped from V and 7 bases from J, the junction kept 6 bases outside the gene matches. Written as DNA, the CDR3 is TGTGCCAGCAGCTTCGGGACAGGATACAATACGCAGTATTTT. This gives the protein CASSFGTGYNTQYF.

The DNA for the CDR3 is TGTGCCAGCAGCCTCTTTGGGGGCAGTAACTATGGCTACACCTTC. It specifies CASSLFGGSNYGYTF. This chain joins TRBV9 and TRBJ1-2, with D possibly TRBD1 on 6 matching bases. The germline V gene encodes CDR1 SGDLS and CDR2 YYNGEE. This CDR3 is built from 15 residues. Trimming took 4 bases from V and 1 from J, leaving 14 bases between them.

V is TRBV27 and J is TRBJ2-4; D unresolved. V lost 4 bases to trimming and J lost 2 bases, with 9 bases between them. CDR1 and CDR2 (germline): MNHEY, SMNVEV (reference sequence). This CDR3 comprises 14 residues. For the CDR3, the DNA is TGTGCCAGCAGTTCCCCTATAACCAAAAACATTCAGTACTTC. Residues: CASSSPITKNIQYF.

The chain links TRBV6-4 to TRBJ2-3, with 8 bases aligning to TRBD2. V lost 0 bases, J lost 1 base, and 0 bases stayed unmatched. The CDR3 extends over 15 amino acids. Per the germline V gene, CDR1 is MRHNA and CDR2 is SNTAGT. The CDR3 bases are TGTGCCAGCAGTGACTCGCGGGGGGGCACAGATACGCAGTATTTT. This codes for CASSDSRGGTDTQYF.

The J gene is TRBJ1-3, the V gene TRBV7-9; D perhaps matches TRBD1 (5 bases). Germline V gene lookup returns CDR1 SEHNR and CDR2 FQNEAQ (reference sequence). This CDR3 has 15 residues. V shed 2 bases and J shed 0 bases, with 8 bases lying between them. The CDR3 nucleotides read TGTGCCAGCAGCTTACAGGGTAGCTCTGGAAACACCATATATTTT. Protein: CASSLQGSSGNTIYF.

This chain connects TRBV5-8 to TRBJ1-3; D gene unclear. This CDR3 spans 15 amino acids. Trimming removed 3 bases from V and 4 bases from J, with 14 bases in between. Germline V gene lookup returns CDR1 SGHTS and CDR2 YDEGEE. The CDR3 reads CASSYDGLSGNTIYF. In DNA, the CDR3 is TGTGCCAGCAGCTACGATGGACTGTCGGGAAACACCATATATTTT.

The gene calls are TRBV5-1 and TRBJ2-6; no clear D gene. The CDR3 runs 16 residues. The germline V and J ends were trimmed by 1 base and 0 bases, with 8 bases remaining between them. The germline V gene encodes CDR1 SGHRS and CDR2 YFSETQ. CDR3 loop: CASSLTAGSGANVLTF. CDR3 bases: TGCGCCAGCAGCTTGACTGCTGGCTCTGGGGCCAACGTCCTGACTTTC.

The genes are TRBV11-2 and TRBJ2-2, with D tentatively TRBD1 (6 bases). V lost 4 bases and J 6 bases, leaving 9 bases between the germline ends. The germline CDR1 and CDR2 sequences are SGHAT and FQNNGV. CDR3 length equals 13 residues. The CDR3: CASSSQGPGELFF. The CDR3 nucleotides read TGTGCCAGCAGCTCACAGGGCCCCGGGGAGCTGTTTTTT. Variable domain in full (rest from reference TRBV11-2 and TRBJ2-2): EAGVAQSPRYKIIEKRQSVAFWCNPISGHATLYWYQQILGQGPKLLIQFQNNGVVDDSQLPKDRFSAERLKGVDSTLKIQPAKLEDSAVYLCASSSQGPGELFFGEGSRLTVL.

The V call is TRBV10-3, the J call TRBJ2-3, with D unclear. The germline CDR1 and CDR2 sequences are ENHRY and SYGVKD. This CDR3 has 12 residues. The ends were cut back, 4 bases at V and 4 bases at J, with 6 bases in the middle. CDR3 loop: CAISGRSDTQYF. The CDR3 DNA is TGTGCCATCAGTGGCCGGTCAGATACGCAGTATTTT.

The chain recombines TRBV5-4 with TRBJ1-5, with 7 bases matching TRBD1. This CDR3 contains 14 residues. The J segment lost 7 bases and the V segment lost 0 bases, leaving 4 bases of the junction unmatched. The V gene's germline CDR1 is SGHNT and CDR2 YYREEE (reference sequence). Here the CDR3 reads CASSLEGADQPQHF. Written as DNA, the CDR3 is TGTGCCAGCAGCTTGGAGGGGGCCGACCAGCCCCAGCATTTT.

The CDR3 is CASSLGGQGFSEKLFF. The CDR3 bases are TGTGCCAGCAGCCTAGGCGGACAGGGCTTTTCTGAAAAACTGTTTTTT. This chain uses TRBV6-6 with TRBJ1-4, with TRBD1 identical over 8 bases. J gave up 7 bases and V 6 bases, and 13 bases lay outside the gene matches. CDR1 MNHNY and CDR2 SVGAGI come from the germline V gene (reference sequence). CDR3 length: 16 residues.

The V gene is TRBV4-1, the J gene TRBJ2-1, with a possible D match to TRBD1 (6 bases). The germline V gene encodes CDR1 MGHRA and CDR2 YSYEKL. CDR3 length: 17 residues. The V gene lost 0 bases and the J gene lost 3 bases, with 15 bases spanning the gap. CDR3 sequence reads: CASSQEPTGKFYNEQFF. Here the CDR3 DNA reads TGCGCCAGCAGCCAAGAGCCCACAGGGAAATTCTACAATGAGCAGTTCTTC.

The chain recombines TRBV7-9 with TRBJ1-4; D is possibly TRBD1 (6 bases). The V and J ends lost 3 bases and 5 bases respectively, with 10 bases between them. CDR1 SEHNR and CDR2 FQNEAQ come from the germline V gene (reference sequence). This CDR3 is built from 14 residues. The CDR3 DNA reads TGTGCCAGCAGCTTCGACAGGTCAAATGAAAAACTGTTTTTT. Translating it yields CASSFDRSNEKLFF.

This chain connects TRBV15 to TRBJ2-7, with TRBD2 identical over 8 bases. The CDR3 totals 14 residues. The V gene's germline CDR1 is LNHNV and CDR2 YYDKDF (reference sequence). The trim removed 5 bases at V and 4 bases at J, leaving 7 bases unmatched. CDR3 nucleotides: TGTGCCACCAGCGTCGCAGCGGGAGTATACGAGCAGTACTTC. This sequence encodes CATSVAAGVYEQYF.

V is TRBV15 and J is TRBJ1-5; 10 nucleotides match TRBD1. Germline lookup yields CDR1 LNHNV and CDR2 YYDKDF (reference sequence). V lost 1 base and J lost 2; bases outside the gene matches: 2. The CDR3 runs 16 residues. Here the CDR3 reads CATSRGGTGGNQPQHF. CDR3 DNA: TGTGCCACCAGCAGAGGCGGGACAGGGGGCAATCAGCCCCAGCATTTT.

This clone has only a few counts. J is TRBJ1-2 and V is TRBV6-5, with TRBD1 matching over 9 bases. Germline V gene sequence: CDR1 MNHEY, CDR2 SVGAGI. CDR3 length: 15 amino acids. V shed 8 bases and J 4 bases; nucleotides not matched to a gene: 11. The CDR3 bases are TGTGCCAGCCAGTTGGGACAGGGAACTATCTATGGCTACACCTTC. Amino acids: CASQLGQGTIYGYTF.

The CDR3 DNA follows: TGTGCCAGCAGCCAAGCGGGACACCCTCGGGAGACCCAGTACTTC. It translates to CASSQAGHPRETQYF. This chain uses TRBV14 with TRBJ2-5; tentatively, D is TRBD1 (6 bases). Germline V gene sequence: CDR1 SGHDN, CDR2 FVKESK. The V and J ends lost 1 base and 5 bases respectively, with 14 bases between them. The CDR3 is made up of 15 amino acids.

CDR3 region: CASSLGQGQGEQFF. The DNA of the CDR3 is TGCGCCAGCAGCTTGGGCCAGGGGCAGGGTGAGCAGTTCTTC. This rearrangement joins TRBV5-1 to TRBJ2-1; D might be TRBD1 (6 bases). Between the trimmed V and J ends, which lost 0 bases and 9 bases, there was a span of 13 bases. Germline-derived CDR1 and CDR2 are SGHRS and YFSETQ. The CDR3 runs 14 residues.

The V call is TRBV6-5, the J call TRBJ2-7; D possibly corresponds to TRBD1 (6 bases). The V end was cut by 6 bases, the J end by 2 bases, with 14 bases between. This CDR3 has 14 amino acids. CDR1 is MNHEY, CDR2 SVGAGI, per germline. The CDR3 bases are TGTGCCAGCAGCATCGACAGGCTACCCTACGAGCAGTACTTC. It codes for CASSIDRLPYEQYF.

This clone was detected a few times. The chain joins TRBV7-9 to TRBJ2-3; D may be TRBD2 (5 bases). The CDR3 is 12 amino acids. CDR1 and CDR2 (germline): SEHNR, FQNEAQ (reference sequence). The V gene lost 6 bases and the J gene lost 6 bases, with 10 bases spanning the gap. The CDR3 DNA follows: TGTGCCAGCAGGCCCACGGGGGATACGCAGTATTTT. The encoded protein is CASRPTGDTQYF.

This chain uses TRBV5-4 with TRBJ1-4; D call uncertain. Germline V CDR1 and CDR2: SGHNT, YYREEE (reference sequence). Between the trimmed V and J ends, which lost 2 bases and 1 base, there was a span of 6 bases. The CDR3 covers 14 residues. The CDR3: CASSLGGTNEKLFF. The CDR3 DNA sequence: TGTGCCAGCAGCTTAGGCGGAACTAATGAAAAACTGTTTTTT.

This chain links TRBV29-1 with TRBJ2-2, with D maybe TRBD2 (5 bases). CDR3 length: 14 amino acids. V gave up 5 bases and J gave up 5 bases, with 15 bases separating them. Germline V gene lookup returns CDR1 SQVTM and CDR2 ANQGSEA. CDR3 amino acids: CSVSGNLVTGELFF. In DNA, the CDR3 is TGCAGCGTTTCCGGGAACCTCGTTACCGGGGAGCTGTTTTTT.

This clone was recorded a few times. The rearrangement links TRBV11-2 to TRBJ1-2; D is ambiguous. The germline CDR1 and CDR2 sequences are SGHAT and FQNNGV. Between the trimmed V and J ends, which lost 4 bases and 0 bases, there was a span of 6 bases. This CDR3 region has 13 residues. The CDR3 region is CASSSLTNYGYTF. The DNA for the CDR3 is TGTGCCAGCAGCTCACTGACTAACTATGGCTACACCTTC.

This sequence joins TRBV5-4 and TRBJ2-1; TRBD2 matches at 9 bases. Germline V gives CDR1 SGHNT, CDR2 YYREEE (reference sequence). The J segment lost 8 bases and the V segment lost 3 bases, leaving 6 bases of the junction unmatched. CDR3 length: 14 amino acids. CDR3 amino acids: CASSSAGGRDEQFF. The CDR3 nucleotides are TGTGCCAGCAGCTCAGCGGGGGGCCGCGATGAGCAGTTCTTC.

The V call is TRBV7-6, the J call TRBJ1-5; possible D gene TRBD1, 5 bases. CDR1 is SGHVS and CDR2 is FNYEAQ in the germline V gene. The CDR3 contains 20 residues. Between the trimmed V and J ends, which lost 0 bases and 0 bases, there was a span of 21 bases. The CDR3 coding sequence is TGTGCCAGCAGCTTAGCGATTTGGGGCAGGGATGAGACTAGCAATCAGCCCCAGCATTTT. Translating it yields CASSLAIWGRDETSNQPQHF.

The rearrangement joins TRBV5-1 to TRBJ2-5; 7 bases are shared with TRBD2. The CDR3 is made up of 13 amino acids. The V gene end was trimmed by 4 bases and the J gene end by 4 bases; junction bases not matched to a gene: 4. CDR1 and CDR2 from the germline V gene are SGHRS and YFSETQ. DNA for the CDR3: TGCGCCAGCAGCGTTACTAGCGCAGAGACCCAGTACTTC. Amino acids: CASSVTSAETQYF.